Sequencing of this TCR beta chain was carried out in a study of naive and memory T cell subsets (dated by TCRdb to about 2017). Regarding the research as a whole: The figure summarizing these samples reported ten or so blood donors, 7 tuberculin skin test biopsies and 3 saline control biopsies. PCR2 was typically a SYBR Green qPCR stopped at a set threshold; low-input samples could instead use end-point PCR (approximately 6 cycles). The paper as a whole reports these results and caveats: The RNA-based method was acknowledged to be potentially sensitive to changes in TCR transcripts with T cell activation and differentiation.

V and J are trimmed by 4 bases and 7 bases, and the gene matches miss 19 bases of the junction. The CDR3 goes from the cysteine to the phenylalanine over 17 residues. The entry retains the CDR3 DNA only, 51 bases that are in frame from base 1. CDR1 SGHDT and CDR2 YYEEEE are derived from the germline V gene. Many counts were recorded for this clonotype. Its antigen remains unidentified. Within one base of it there is no much larger clone, and no base qualities were kept. Library construction relied on 5' RACE. The ligated cDNA was amplified in four rounds of PCR with nested alpha and beta constant region primers together with the SP2 primer. For the blood and skin samples, reverse transcription of TCR RNA was done with SuperScript IV along with alpha and beta constant region primers. An oligonucleotide carrying the Illumina SP2 primer and a UMI was ligated to the cDNA 3' end using T4 RNA ligase 1. The 12-nucleotide UMI was composed of two random hexamers separated by an eight-base spacer, which was included to prevent hairpin formation. From the second PCR onward, TCR alpha and beta chain libraries were processed separately and dual indexed for multiplexing. After pooling, the indexed libraries were analyzed by capillary electrophoresis and sequenced on either an Illumina MiSeq or NextSeq. To boost base diversity and improve cluster recognition, PhiX DNA at about 4.5-8% was spiked into the libraries. In the authors' own workflow: UMIs were extracted from read 2 by Demultiplexor and combined with the TCR sequence from read 1, and reads were split according to sample indices. V and J genes and V-J junctions were identified by Decombinator, which gave every TCR a five-part identifier that included V and J deletions. UMIs were used by Collapsinator to correct sequencing errors and PCR amplification heterogeneity, so that a UMI-based abundance was obtained for each TCR. Identifiers were converted to nucleotide sequence by CDR3Translator and translated to amino acids, and CDR3 regions were extracted on the basis of terminal motifs. After normalization to the amount of input RNA, the error-corrected alpha and beta TCR counts from blood and from skin were compared. TCRdb itself trimmed the public reads at Q25 with fastp, ran MiXCR and retained productive beta chains. Rows merge per CDR3 protein into single entries with the most common DNA and genes. The V and J calls, along with clone size, are taken from TCRdb and not from the paper's own processing. This sample comprises roughly 56,000 distinct CDR3 sequences, roughly 6.7% of them detected only once. Over 7.5% of the sample lies in the top ten.

A robust, sensitive protocol for the amplification, sequencing and analysis of TCRs was described in the study, in which 3' ligation of a UMI-containing oligonucleotide to TCR cDNA was used. For whole blood analysis, 2.5 ml of peripheral blood was collected from healthy adult volunteers into Tempus tubes, and RNA was extracted following the manufacturer's instructions. Before reverse transcription, total RNA that had not been cell sorted was treated with RQ1 DNase, with a target input of 1 to 1000 ng. Libraries were prepared from skin biopsies and whole blood to test how robust the pipeline was in samples where T cells are a minority population.

This chain is built from TRBV5-6 and TRBJ2-7, and 8 bases in between align with TRBD1. The source is a male donor in good health. The CDR3 has the sequence CASSHGTGTTVGREQYF. The DNA sequence is as follows: TGTGCCAGCAGCCACGGGACAGGCACAACGGTAGGGAGGGAGCAGTACTTC.